This T cell receptor beta chain appears in the sequencing data of a study of CD8+ T cells in alopecia areata (dated by TCRdb to 2017 to 2018). At the level of the whole study: Treated patients were enrolled in an open-label pilot trial of oral tofacitinib, 5 to 10 mg twice daily, for moderate-to-severe alopecia areata. Patients received tofacitinib for 6 to 18 months and were then followed off drug for 6 months to check for delayed response and recurrence. For the treated patients, the SALT score, which quantifies what percentage of scalp surface area is affected, served as the measure of disease severity. High-throughput TCRbeta sequencing was used to examine T cell clonal expansion in alopecia areata in both the C3H/HeJ mouse model and human patients. Human TCRbeta sequencing covered scalp tissue and sorted CD4+ and CD8+ peripheral blood T cells from patchy and totalis/universalis alopecia areata patients and healthy controls. Patients on tofacitinib were biopsied at baseline and after 4 and 24 weeks of treatment, and several of the patients also had a later scalp biopsy. Scalp clonality was compared across normal scalp (n=4), patchy alopecia areata scalp (n=8), and alopecia totalis/universalis scalp (n=8). RNA was obtained with the PAXgene miRNA kit for fixed scalp, the miRNeasy kit for PBMCs, and the RNeasy kit for mouse skin. TCRbeta CDR3 regions were amplified by immunoSEQ multiplex PCR using 35 Vbeta forward and 13 Jbeta reverse primers. On the study overall, not on this receptor specifically: With tofacitinib, both scalp clonality and the number of expanded CD8+ clones among the top 100 scalp clones went down significantly. Higher clonality and more expanded CD8+ clones were observed in lesional scalp than in normal scalp, particularly in alopecia totalis/universalis, a finding suggestive of antigenic drive. Shared TCR sequences between patients were less evident than in mice, which may be partly attributable to HLA diversity in the patient population. Many expanded lesional clones were found to persist in scalp and blood during tofacitinib treatment, and relapse after treatment cessation may be partly explained by this persistence. Unlike mouse skin, where gammadelta T cells dominate, normal human skin contains resident alphabeta T cells that get sequenced too, which complicates analysis of the scalp TCR repertoire. The treated cohort was small, with a single nonresponder, so links between baseline CD8+ expansion and response need larger studies.

Inclusive of the bounding cysteine and phenylalanine, the CDR3 is 14 residues long. Of all the DNA, just the CDR3 is kept, 42 bases in frame from base 1. V is cut by 4 bases and J by 7 bases, and the space between the germline ends is 14 bases. The germline V gene gives CDR1 as SQVTM and CDR2 as ANQGSEA. Library creation used the immunoSEQ multiplex PCR assay. RNA was extracted from all samples and reverse transcribed into cDNA as template for TCR sequencing. SuperScript III was used to make first-strand cDNA, primed with a 2:1 mix of oligo-dT and random hexamers. A synthetic immune receptor repertoire was used to gauge amplification bias, and whatever bias remained was removed computationally. The published analysis was carried out like this. Raw reads were preprocessed for error removal, and CDR3 was defined according to IMGT conventions as running from the conserved cysteine to phenylalanine. Clonality was calculated as 1 minus Shannon entropy normalized by log2 of the number of productive unique TCRs. Scalp TCRbeta sequences were cross-referenced with sorted blood CD4 and CD8 repertoires so that the CD4 or CD8 identity of scalp clones could be inferred. TCRdb mirrors the immuneACCESS table, restricted to in-frame sequences. Some clones are absent from its copies; in checked studies, under half trace to an unresolved V gene, and the reason for the others is unknown. The V and J calls and clone size were taken over from that table, and D and trimming were inferred from the DNA. Here the sample has 150,000 to 200,000 clones; about 60% occur a single time. Clones ranked in the top ten supply 12% to 15% of the sample.

With respect to this clone: Which antigen it targets is not known. Base quality data are lacking; no much larger clone is found one base away.

The sample's time point, from its label and the paper: around 24 weeks on oral tofacitinib. The treatment or condition label, as the study defines it: oral pan-JAK inhibitor, 5-10 mg twice daily. Lesional scalp punch biopsies and peripheral blood were obtained from alopecia areata patients. PBMCs were separated by density centrifugation and stained for CD3, CD4 and CD8, after which CD4+ and CD8+ T cells were sorted on a FACSAria. This clonotype was sampled from a human donor with alopecia areata. Sample: CD4+ T cells sorted from blood, taken at week 24, from a patient treated with tofacitinib. This sequence uses TRBV29-1 and TRBJ1-6; TRBD1 might be the D gene, on 5 matching bases. The CDR3 loop reads CSVASSGYNSPLHF. The DNA sequence follows: TGCAGCGTTGCGAGTTCAGGGTACAATTCACCCCTCCACTTT.